This T cell receptor (beta chain) derives from a study of T-cell memory formation after mild COVID-19. For the study at large: TCR clusters were mostly donor specific. Study-wide results and limits: Largely, contracting CD4+ clones fell within CM and EM, and contracting CD8+ clones within EMRA.

TCRdb recomputed calls from the 5' RACE reads with MiXCR, one row per CDR3 protein. The sample yields roughly 560,000 distinct CDR3 sequences, 20% seen once. The CDR3 is made up of 14 amino acids. After removal of 8 bases from V and 6 bases from J, the junction contained 7 bases not matched to a gene. This clonotype was seen just once. Antigen unknown. The J gene is TRBJ1-5, the V gene TRBV12-3 or TRBV12-4; TRBD1 matches at 10 bases. This clonotype was sampled from an adult woman who had mild COVID-19 (a few samples of this study predate the infection). Cell type and time point are not known. The specimen was PBMCs or a T cell subset sorted from them (not recorded which). The CDR3: CASGGDRGGQPQHF. The CDR3 DNA is TGTGCCAGCGGGGGGGACAGGGGAGGTCAGCCCCAGCATTTT.